The rows below give T cell receptor beta chains drawn from one sample of a study of T cell responses to AZD1222 COVID-19 vaccine. Some clones are missing from TCRdb's copy, which holds only in-frame ones; the method was immunoSEQ multiplex PCR. The profile shows around 100,000 clones, nearly 90% of them singletons. The input for sequencing was peripheral blood, taken on day 0 of AZD1222 vaccination. All receptors derive from an adult in good health. CDR3s include the opening cysteine and the closing phenylalanine or tryptophan. A D gene is named only where the DNA matches it firmly. Size tells how often a clone was seen (once, few, many) or the class of an expanded clone, and some rows leave it out.

>TRBJ1-5|TRBD1|TRBV11-3|.|20
CASSFRLGGQGAYSNQPQHF
TGTGCCAGCAGCTTTCGATTGGGGGGACAGGGGGCTTATAGCAATCAGCCCCAGCATTTT
>TRBJ2-5|.|TRBV6-2/TRBV6-3|.|15
CASTYQSGGVETQYF
TGTGCCAGCACTTACCAATCTGGGGGCGTAGAGACCCAGTACTTC
>TRBJ2-5|TRBD2|TRBV5-4|.|16
CASSTYSGGTQETQYF
TGTGCCAGCAGCACCTATAGCGGGGGGACACAAGAGACCCAGTACTTC
>TRBJ2-7|.|TRBV6-1|.|17
CASSGQGQTHYSYEQYF
TGTGCCAGCAGTGGGCAAGGACAGACTCACTACTCCTACGAGCAGTACTTC
>TRBJ1-2|TRBD1|TRBV19|.|12
CASSRTGGTYTF
TGTGCCAGTAGTAGGACAGGGGGAACCTACACCTTC
>TRBJ1-1|.|TRBV29-1|.|14
CSIRQSYMNTEAFF
TGCAGCATCCGACAGTCCTACATGAACACTGAAGCTTTCTTT
>TRBJ2-1|.|TRBV7-9|.|13
CASSSLADNEQFF
TGTGCCAGCAGCTCACTAGCAGACAATGAGCAGTTCTTC
>TRBJ2-5|TRBD1|TRBV6-5|few|15
CASSSRTGTAKTQYF
TGTGCCAGCAGTTCCAGGACAGGGACAGCAAAGACCCAGTACTTC
>TRBJ2-3|.|TRBV6-6|.|15
CASSYGWGYTDTQYF
TGTGCCAGCAGTTACGGGTGGGGATACACAGATACGCAGTATTTT
>TRBJ2-5|.|TRBV6-5|many|14
CASSYGGRIETQYF
TGTGCCAGCAGTTACGGTGGTAGAATTGAGACCCAGTACTTC
>TRBJ1-6|.|TRBV3-1/TRBV3-2|.|17
CASSQDVGLAYNSPLHF
TGTGCCAGCAGCCAAGATGTAGGATTAGCCTATAATTCACCCCTCCACTTT
>TRBJ1-6|TRBD1|TRBV13|.|15
CASSLGDRDHSPLHF
TGTGCCAGCAGCTTAGGTGACAGGGATCATTCACCCCTCCACTTT
>TRBJ2-2|.|TRBV30|.|13
CAWSVFEGGELFF
TGTGCCTGGAGTGTATTTGAGGGCGGGGAGCTGTTTTTT
>TRBJ1-3|.|TRBV10-3|.|14
CAISATASGNTIYF
TGTGCCATCAGCGCGACAGCTTCTGGAAACACCATATATTTT
>TRBJ2-1|.|TRBV27|.|16
CASSLDFGTANNEQFF
TGTGCCAGCAGTTTAGATTTCGGGACGGCAAACAATGAGCAGTTCTTC
>TRBJ1-5|.|TRBV30|.|12
CAWSQGNQPQHF
TGTGCCTGGAGCCAGGGCAATCAGCCCCAGCATTTT
>TRBJ1-5|TRBD1|TRBV30|.|14
CAWETGQGGQPQHF
TGTGCCTGGGAAACCGGACAGGGCGGTCAGCCCCAGCATTTT
>TRBJ1-1|.|TRBV20-1|.|11
CSASRRNEAFF
TGCAGTGCTTCCCGTCGTAATGAAGCTTTCTTT
>TRBJ1-2|TRBD1|TRBV5-6|.|13
CASSPPTGVGYTF
TGTGCCAGCAGCCCACCGACAGGGGTTGGCTACACCTTC
>TRBJ2-5|.|TRBV19|.|15
CASSRGGSYQETQYF
TGTGCCAGTAGCCGAGGAGGGAGTTACCAAGAGACCCAGTACTTC
>TRBJ2-1|.|TRBV7-2|.|16
CASSQAAQGSYNEQFF
TGTGCCAGCAGCCAGGCCGCTCAGGGATCCTACAATGAGCAGTTCTTC
>TRBJ1-1|TRBD1|TRBV4-3|.|15
CASSQVWRGRTEAFF
TGCGCCAGCAGCCAAGTCTGGAGGGGGCGGACTGAAGCTTTCTTT
>TRBJ2-2|.|TRBV5-6|once|14
CASSPGLPGGELFF
TGTGCCAGCAGCCCGGGACTGCCGGGCGGGGAGCTGTTTTTT
>TRBJ2-2|.|TRBV29-1|.|12
CSVLKRAGELFF
TGCAGCGTCTTGAAACGGGCCGGGGAGCTGTTTTTT
>TRBJ1-1|.|TRBV27|.|16
CASSLQGMGMNTEAFF
TGTGCCAGCAGTTTACAGGGGATGGGCATGAACACTGAAGCTTTCTTT
>TRBJ2-2|.|TRBV4-2|few|15
CASSQGTSPTGELFF
TGTGCCAGCAGCCAAGGGACTTCTCCCACCGGGGAGCTGTTTTTT
>TRBJ2-2|.|TRBV27|.|15
CASRTGEYISGELFF
TGTGCCAGCCGCACTGGGGAGTATATATCCGGGGAGCTGTTTTTT
>TRBJ2-2|.|TRBV5-1|.|14
CASSQRRNTGELFF
TGCGCCAGCAGCCAGCGACGTAACACCGGGGAGCTGTTTTTT
>TRBJ1-6|.|TRBV6-5|.|15
CASREAEGYNSPLHF
TGTGCCAGCCGGGAGGCCGAAGGATATAATTCACCCCTCCACTTT
>TRBJ1-2|.|TRBV7-9|.|17
CASSLEVWVGTLYGYTF
TGTGCCAGCAGCTTAGAGGTATGGGTGGGGACCCTCTATGGCTACACCTTC
>TRBJ2-1|TRBD2|TRBV18|.|18
CASSPRPVGGFSYNEQFF
TGTGCCAGCTCACCACGGCCGGTGGGAGGGTTCTCCTACAATGAGCAGTTCTTC
>TRBJ1-6|.|TRBV7-8|.|15
CASSLVGLNNSPLHF
TGTGCCAGCAGCTTAGTGGGCCTTAATAATTCACCCCTCCACTTT
>TRBJ2-1|.|TRBV5-8|.|15
CASSLERGTHNEQFF
TGTGCCAGCAGCTTGGAGAGGGGCACCCACAATGAGCAGTTCTTC
>TRBJ2-3|.|TRBV25-1|.|12
CASSRGTDTQYF
TGTGCCAGCAGCCGAGGGACAGATACGCAGTATTTT
>TRBJ2-1|TRBD1|TRBV24-1|.|17
CATSETGTGSSYNEQFF
TGTGCCACCAGTGAAACCGGGACAGGTAGTTCCTACAATGAGCAGTTCTTC
>TRBJ2-1|.|TRBV23-1|.|14
CASSVGGGYNEQFF
TGCGCCAGCAGCGTAGGTGGCGGCTACAATGAGCAGTTCTTC
>TRBJ1-4|.|TRBV15|.|14
CATSRERTNEKLFF
TGTGCCACCAGCAGAGAACGGACCAATGAAAAACTGTTTTTT
>TRBJ1-2|.|TRBV24-1|.|13
CATSRGLGYGYTF
TGTGCCACCAGTCGGGGGTTGGGGTATGGCTACACCTTC
>TRBJ1-6|TRBD1|TRBV2|few|12
CASSRDRESLHF
TGTGCCAGCAGTCGGGACAGGGAATCCCTCCACTTT
>TRBJ1-3|.|TRBV7-2|.|16
CASSLMRQSIGNTIYF
TGTGCCAGCAGCTTAATGAGGCAGAGTATCGGAAACACCATATATTTT
>TRBJ1-2|.|TRBV27|.|14
CASSPAGSGYGYTF
TGTGCCAGCAGTCCTGCAGGGAGCGGCTATGGCTACACCTTC
>TRBJ2-3|TRBD2|TRBV7-8|.|16
CASTEWTSAGADTQYF
TGTGCCAGCACCGAATGGACTAGCGCTGGTGCAGATACGCAGTATTTT
>TRBJ1-2|TRBD1|TRBV5-1|.|17
CASSFFGTGGTNYGYTF
TGTGCCAGCAGCTTCTTCGGGACAGGAGGGACTAACTATGGCTACACCTTC
>TRBJ2-1|.|TRBV29-1|.|14
CSTRGHAGSSEQFF
TGCAGCACCCGTGGACATGCCGGCTCCAGTGAGCAGTTCTTC
>TRBJ1-1|TRBD1|TRBV5-4|.|14
CASRLGQLNTEAFF
TGTGCCAGCAGATTGGGACAGCTGAACACTGAAGCTTTCTTT
>TRBJ1-2|.|TRBV19|.|13
CASTGGEENGYTF
TGTGCCAGTACCGGTGGTGAGGAGAATGGCTACACCTTC
>TRBJ2-1|TRBD2|TRBV11-3|.|18
CASSLEGLAGRTYNEQFF
TGTGCCAGCAGCTTAGAGGGGTTAGCGGGACGAACCTACAATGAGCAGTTCTTC
>TRBJ2-1|TRBD2|TRBV27|.|14
CATHRTRVRDEQFF
TGTGCCACCCACCGGACTAGGGTGCGCGATGAGCAGTTCTTC
>TRBJ2-3|.|TRBV9|.|14
CASSVAGNSDTQYF
TGTGCCAGCAGCGTAGCAGGGAACTCAGATACGCAGTATTTT
>TRBJ2-5|.|TRBV9|.|15
CASSPGDSRQETQYF
TGTGCCAGCAGCCCTGGGGATAGCCGACAAGAGACCCAGTACTTC
>TRBJ1-6|TRBD1|TRBV11-3|.|14
CATSDRGQGSPLHF
TGTGCCACCTCTGACAGGGGACAAGGGTCACCCCTCCACTTT
>TRBJ2-5|TRBD1|TRBV9|.|15
CASSPGTGGWETQYF
TGTGCCAGCAGCCCAGGGACAGGGGGCTGGGAGACCCAGTACTTC
>TRBJ1-6|.|TRBV7-9|.|14
CASSFATGWSPLHF
TGTGCCAGCAGCTTTGCAACAGGGTGGTCACCCCTCCACTTT
>TRBJ2-1|TRBD2|TRBV3-1/TRBV3-2|.|15
CASSLWASGGNEQFF
TGTGCCAGCAGCCTGTGGGCTAGCGGCGGCAATGAGCAGTTCTTC
>TRBJ1-6|.|TRBV2|.|14
CASSGNGAVGPLHF
TGTGCCAGCAGCGGGAACGGGGCGGTAGGTCCCCTCCACTTT